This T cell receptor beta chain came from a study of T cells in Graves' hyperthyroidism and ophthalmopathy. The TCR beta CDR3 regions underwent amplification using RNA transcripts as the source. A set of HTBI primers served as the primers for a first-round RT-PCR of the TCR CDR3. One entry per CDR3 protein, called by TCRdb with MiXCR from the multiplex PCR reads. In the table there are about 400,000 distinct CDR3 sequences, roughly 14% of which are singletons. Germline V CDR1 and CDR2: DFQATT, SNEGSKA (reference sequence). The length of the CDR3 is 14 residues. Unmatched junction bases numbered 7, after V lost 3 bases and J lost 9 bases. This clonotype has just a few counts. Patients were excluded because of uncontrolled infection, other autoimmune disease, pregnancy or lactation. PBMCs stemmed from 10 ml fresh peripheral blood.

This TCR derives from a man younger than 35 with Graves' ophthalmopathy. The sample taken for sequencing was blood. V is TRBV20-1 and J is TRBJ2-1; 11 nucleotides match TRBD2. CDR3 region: CSARGLAGGGEQFF. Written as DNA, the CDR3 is TGCAGTGCTAGGGGCCTAGCGGGAGGTGGTGAGCAGTTCTTC.